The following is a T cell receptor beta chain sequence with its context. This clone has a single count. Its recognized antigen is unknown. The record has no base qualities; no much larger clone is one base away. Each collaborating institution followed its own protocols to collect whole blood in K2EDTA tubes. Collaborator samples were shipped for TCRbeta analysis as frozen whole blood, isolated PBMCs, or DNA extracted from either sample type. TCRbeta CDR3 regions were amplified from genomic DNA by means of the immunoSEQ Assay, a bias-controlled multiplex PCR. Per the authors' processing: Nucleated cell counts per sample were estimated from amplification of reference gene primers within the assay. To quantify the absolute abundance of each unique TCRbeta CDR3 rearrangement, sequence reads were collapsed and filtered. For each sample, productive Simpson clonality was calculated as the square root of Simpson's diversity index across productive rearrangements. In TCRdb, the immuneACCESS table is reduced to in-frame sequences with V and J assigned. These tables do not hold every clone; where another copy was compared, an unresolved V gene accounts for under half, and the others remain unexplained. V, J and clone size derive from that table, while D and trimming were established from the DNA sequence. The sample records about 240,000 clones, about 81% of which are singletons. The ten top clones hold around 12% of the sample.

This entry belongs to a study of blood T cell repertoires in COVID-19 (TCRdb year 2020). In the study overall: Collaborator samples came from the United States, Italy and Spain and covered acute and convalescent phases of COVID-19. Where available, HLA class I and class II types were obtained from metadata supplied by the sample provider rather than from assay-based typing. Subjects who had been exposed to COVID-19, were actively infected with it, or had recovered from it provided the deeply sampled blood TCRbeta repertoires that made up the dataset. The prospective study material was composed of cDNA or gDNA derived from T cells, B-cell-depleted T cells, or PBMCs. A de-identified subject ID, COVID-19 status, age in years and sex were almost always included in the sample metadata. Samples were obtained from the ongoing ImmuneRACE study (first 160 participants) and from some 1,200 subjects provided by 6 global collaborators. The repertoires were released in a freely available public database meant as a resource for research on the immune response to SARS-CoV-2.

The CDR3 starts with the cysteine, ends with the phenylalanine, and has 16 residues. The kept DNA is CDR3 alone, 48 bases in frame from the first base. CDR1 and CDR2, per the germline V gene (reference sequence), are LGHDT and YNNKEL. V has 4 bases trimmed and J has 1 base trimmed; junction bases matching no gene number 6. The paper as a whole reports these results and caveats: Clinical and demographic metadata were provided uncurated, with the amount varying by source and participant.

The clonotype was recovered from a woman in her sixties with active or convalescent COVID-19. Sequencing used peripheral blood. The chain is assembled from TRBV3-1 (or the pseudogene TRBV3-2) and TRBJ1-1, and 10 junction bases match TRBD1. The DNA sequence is TGTGCCAGCAGCCTCCCGGGACAGGGGACGAACACTGAAGCTTTCTTT. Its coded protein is CASSLPGQGTNTEAFF.